This T cell receptor (beta chain) was sequenced for a study of blood T cell repertoires in COVID-19. Study information: Italy, Spain and the United States were the sources of the convalescent and acute COVID-19 samples. The cDNA or gDNA used as material had been derived from T cells, B-cell-depleted T cells, or PBMCs.

The junction had 2 bases not matched to a gene; V was cut back by 1 base and J by 7 bases. Germline CDR1 SGHTS, CDR2 YDEGEE. The CDR3 is made up of 14 amino acids. How the authors handled the data: Reference gene primers were amplified, and this amplification served to estimate nucleated cell counts. The table came from immunoSEQ multiplex PCR; TCRdb's copy has only in-frame clones and leaves some out. V and J calls and clone size are given by that table; D and trimming were obtained from the DNA. The table shows some 90,000 clones, with less than 90% occurring only once. This clonotype was sampled from an elderly man with active or convalescent COVID-19. The gene calls are TRBV5-8 and TRBJ2-1; 10 positions match TRBD2. Specimen: peripheral blood. The DNA of the CDR3 is TGTGCCAGCAGCTTGTTTAGCGGGAGGAATGAGCAGTTCTTC. Protein: CASSLFSGRNEQFF.